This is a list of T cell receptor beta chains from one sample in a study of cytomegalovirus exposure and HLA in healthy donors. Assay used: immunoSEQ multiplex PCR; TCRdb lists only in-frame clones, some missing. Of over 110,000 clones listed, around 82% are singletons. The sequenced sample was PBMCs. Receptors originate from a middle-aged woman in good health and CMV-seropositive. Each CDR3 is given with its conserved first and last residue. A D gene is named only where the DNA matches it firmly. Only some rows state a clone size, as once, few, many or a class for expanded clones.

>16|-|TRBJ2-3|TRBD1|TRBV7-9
TGTGCCAGCAGCCCACGGACAGGGGAAGGACCGGATACGCAGTATTTT
CASSPRTGEGPDTQYF
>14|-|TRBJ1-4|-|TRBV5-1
TGCGCCAGCAGGACGGCGGAGGTAAACGAAAAACTGTTTTTT
CASRTAEVNEKLFF
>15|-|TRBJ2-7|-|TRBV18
TGTGCCAGCTCACCCCCCCTAGCTGCCGCCTACGAGCAGTACTTC
CASSPPLAAAYEQYF
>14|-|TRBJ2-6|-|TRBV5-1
TGCGCCAGCAGCTTTAGCCACGGGGCCAACGTCCTGACTTTC
CASSFSHGANVLTF
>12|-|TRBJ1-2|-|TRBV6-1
TGTGCCAGCCGGGGGGGCTACCAGGGCTACACCTTC
CASRGGYQGYTF
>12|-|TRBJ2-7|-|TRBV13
TGTGCCAGCAGCTTGGGGGCGCGGGAGCAGTACTTC
CASSLGAREQYF
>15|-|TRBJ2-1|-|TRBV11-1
TGTGCCAGCAGCTCGGAGGGCCGTGCCTACAATGAGCAGTTCTTC
CASSSEGRAYNEQFF
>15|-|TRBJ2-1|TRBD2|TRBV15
TGTGCCACCTTTCGCGGGACTAGCGAGCCCCATGAGCAGTTCTTC
CATFRGTSEPHEQFF
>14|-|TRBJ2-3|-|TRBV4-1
TGCGCCAGCAGCCAAGGGTCTAGGCGAGATACGCAGTATTTT
CASSQGSRRDTQYF
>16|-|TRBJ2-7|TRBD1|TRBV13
TGTGCCAGCAGCTCATTCCTAGGGACAGCGTCCTACGAGCAGTACTTC
CASSSFLGTASYEQYF
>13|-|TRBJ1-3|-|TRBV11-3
TGTGCCAGCAGCCTAAATTCTGGAAACACCATATATTTT
CASSLNSGNTIYF
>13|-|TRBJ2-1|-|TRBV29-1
TGCAGCGTTTCGGGACTTAGCTACAATGAGCAGTTCTTC
CSVSGLSYNEQFF
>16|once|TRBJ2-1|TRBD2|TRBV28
TGTGCCAGCAGTCCACCCGGGACTAGCGAAAACAATGAGCAGTTCTTC
CASSPPGTSENNEQFF
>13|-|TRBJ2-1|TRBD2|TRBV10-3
TGTGCCACGGGACTAGCGGGATATAATGAGCAGTTCTTC
CATGLAGYNEQFF
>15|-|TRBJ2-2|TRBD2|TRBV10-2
TGCGCCAGCAGTGCGCGACTAGCGCTTACCGGGGAGCTGTTTTTT
CASSARLALTGELFF
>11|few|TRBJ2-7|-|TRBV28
TGTGCCAGCAGTTTCCGGGACGAGCAGTACTTC
CASSFRDEQYF
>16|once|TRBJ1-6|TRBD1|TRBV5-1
TGCGCCAGCAGGGGAGGACAGGGGGCAATGAATTCACCCCTCCACTTT
CASRGGQGAMNSPLHF
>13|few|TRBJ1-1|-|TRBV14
TGTGCCAGCAGCCAAGATAGGAACACTGAAGCTTTCTTT
CASSQDRNTEAFF
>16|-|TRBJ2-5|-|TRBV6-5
TGTGCCAGCAGTTACTCGGTCGAGGGATCTTCAGAGACCCAGTACTTC
CASSYSVEGSSETQYF
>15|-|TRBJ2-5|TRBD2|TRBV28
TGTGCCAGCAGTTTCCTAGCGGGAGGGTCTGAGACCCAGTACTTC
CASSFLAGGSETQYF
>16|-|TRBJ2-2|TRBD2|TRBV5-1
TGCGCCAGCAGCGCTGGACTAGCGGGATACACCGGGGAGCTGTTTTTT
CASSAGLAGYTGELFF
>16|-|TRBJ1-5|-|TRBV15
TGTGCCACCAGCAGAGTAACAGTAAGGAGCAATCAGCCCCAGCATTTT
CATSRVTVRSNQPQHF
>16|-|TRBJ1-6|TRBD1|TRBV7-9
TGTGCCAGCAGCCTGCGACAGGGACCCTATAATTCACCCCTCCACTTT
CASSLRQGPYNSPLHF
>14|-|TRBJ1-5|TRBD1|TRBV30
TGTGCCTGGAGAGACAGGGTGCGCAATCAGCCCCAGCATTTT
CAWRDRVRNQPQHF
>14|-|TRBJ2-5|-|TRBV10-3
TGTGCCATCAGTGAGTCAGGAGGAGAAGAGACCCAGTACTTC
CAISESGGEETQYF
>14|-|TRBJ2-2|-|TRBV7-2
TGTGCCAGCAGCTTAGGGCCTCAGTCAGGGGAGCTGTTTTTT
CASSLGPQSGELFF
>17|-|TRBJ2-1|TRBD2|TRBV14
TGTGCCAGCAGCCGGGGCCTAGGGACTAGCGGGATGGTTGAGCAGTTCTTC
CASSRGLGTSGMVEQFF
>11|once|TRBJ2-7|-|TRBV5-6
TGTGCCAGCAGCTCCCACTACGAGCAGTACTTC
CASSSHYEQYF
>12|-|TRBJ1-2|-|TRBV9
TGTGCCAGCAGCGTAGGGGGCCGCGGCTACACCTTC
CASSVGGRGYTF
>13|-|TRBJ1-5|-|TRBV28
TGTGCCAGCAGTCTTCGTAGCAATCAGCCCCAGCATTTT
CASSLRSNQPQHF
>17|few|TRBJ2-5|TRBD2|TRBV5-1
TGCGCCAGCAGCTTGGGACTAGCGCACCTTAACCAAGAGACCCAGTACTTC
CASSLGLAHLNQETQYF
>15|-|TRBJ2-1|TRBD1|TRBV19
TGTGCCAGTAGCATGGACAGGGGAGCCTACAATGAGCAGTTCTTC
CASSMDRGAYNEQFF
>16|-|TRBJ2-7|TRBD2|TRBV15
TGTGCCACCAGCAGAGGTAGCGGGAGGGCGTCTTACGAGCAGTACTTC
CATSRGSGRASYEQYF
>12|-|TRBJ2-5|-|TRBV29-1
TGCAGCGTTGAGTGGGAGATGGAGACCCAGTACTTC
CSVEWEMETQYF
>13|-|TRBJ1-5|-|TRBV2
TGTGCCAGCACTATGGACGGGATCCAGCCCCAGCATTTT
CASTMDGIQPQHF
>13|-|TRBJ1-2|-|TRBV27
TGTGCCAGCAGTTTGCTTAAGGGAGATGGCTACACCTTC
CASSLLKGDGYTF
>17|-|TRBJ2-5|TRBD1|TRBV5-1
TGCGCCAGCAGCTCCGGGACAGGGGGCGCCTCCCAAGAGACCCAGTACTTC
CASSSGTGGASQETQYF
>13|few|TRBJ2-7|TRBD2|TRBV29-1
TGCAGCGCACAGCTCGGGACTACCTACGAGCAGTACTTC
CSAQLGTTYEQYF
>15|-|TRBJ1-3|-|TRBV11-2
TGTGCCAGCAGCTCGTTACAGGTTTCTGGAAACACCATATATTTT
CASSSLQVSGNTIYF
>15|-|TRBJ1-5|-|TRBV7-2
TGTGCCAGCAGCTTGCAGGGAGGGGGCAATCAGCCCCAGCATTTT
CASSLQGGGNQPQHF
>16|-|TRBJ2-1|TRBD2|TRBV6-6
TGTGCCAGCAGCCGGAAACTAGCGGGAGCTACCAATGAGCAGTTCTTC
CASSRKLAGATNEQFF
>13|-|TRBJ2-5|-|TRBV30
TGTGCCTGGAGTAAGACAAACCAAGAGACCCAGTACTTC
CAWSKTNQETQYF
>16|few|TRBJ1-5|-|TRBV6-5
TGTGCCAGCAGTTACTCGATATCAGGATTAGGTCAGCCCCAGCATTTT
CASSYSISGLGQPQHF
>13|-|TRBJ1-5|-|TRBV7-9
TGTGCCAGCAGAGGGGATAGCAATCAGCCCCAGCATTTT
CASRGDSNQPQHF
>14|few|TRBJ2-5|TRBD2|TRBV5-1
TGCGCCAGCAGCTCCGGACTAGCTGAAGAGACCCAGTACTTC
CASSSGLAEETQYF
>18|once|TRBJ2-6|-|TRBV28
TGTGCCAGCAGTTTAGTTATTGGAGGGGACTCTGGGGCCAACGTCCTGACTTTC
CASSLVIGGDSGANVLTF
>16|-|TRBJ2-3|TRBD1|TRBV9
TGTGCCAGCAGTAACAACCCAGGACAGGGCCTAGATACGCAGTATTTT
CASSNNPGQGLDTQYF
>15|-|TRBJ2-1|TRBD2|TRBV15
TGTGCCACCAGCAGAGGGGGGACTACCATTTCTGAGCAGTTCTTC
CATSRGGTTISEQFF
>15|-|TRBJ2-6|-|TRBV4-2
TGTGCCAGCAGCCAGAGGTCCTCTGGGGCCAACGTCCTGACTTTC
CASSQRSSGANVLTF
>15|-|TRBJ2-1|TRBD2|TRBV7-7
TGTGCTAGCAGCCCCGGGACTAGCGGGAGCAATGAGCAGTTCTTC
CASSPGTSGSNEQFF
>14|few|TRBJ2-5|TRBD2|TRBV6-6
TGTGCCAGCACCCTAGCGGGAGGGACGGAGACCCAGTACTTC
CASTLAGGTETQYF